A single sample gave rise to the 24 T cell receptor beta chains below, sequenced in a study of identical twins (dated by TCRdb to the mid-2010s). The library was made by 5' RACE. Sequencing instrument: Illumina HiSeq 2000. TCRdb reprocessed the public reads (quality trimming at Q25 with fastp, clone calling with MiXCR) and kept in-frame beta chains. Identical CDR3 proteins give one entry, which carries the most common genes and DNA. For this sample there are 1.5 million to 2 million distinct CDR3 sequences; 25% to 35% appear just once. The ten largest clonotypes hold around 0.25% of the sample. The sample consisted of cord blood. The receptors originated from a newborn girl in good health.

This chain joins TRBV14 and TRBJ1-1, with TRBD1 matching 8 bases. J lost 5 bases, V lost 4 bases, and 9 bases had no gene match. Germline V gene sequence: CDR1 SGHDN, CDR2 FVKESK. The CDR3 loop spans 15 amino acids. The CDR3 spells CASSRRRTGRTEAFF. The CDR3 coding sequence is TGTGCCAGCAGCCGGAGAAGGACAGGGAGGACTGAAGCTTTCTTT.

The rearrangement uses TRBV29-1 and TRBJ2-2, with D possibly TRBD1 on 5 matching bases. The CDR3 has 15 residues. Trimming removed 4 bases at V and 0 bases at J, with 12 bases between. From germline, CDR1 is SQVTM and CDR2 ANQGSEA. The CDR3, as DNA: TGCAGCGTTGGGGGCGGAGAAGCGAACACCGGGGAGCTGTTTTTT. Protein sequence: CSVGGGEANTGELFF.

This clonotype has only a few counts. The gene calls are TRBV5-1 and TRBJ2-3, with 12 positions matching TRBD2. V lost 4 bases, J lost 5 bases, and 5 bases stayed unmatched. CDR1 and CDR2 from the germline V gene are SGHRS and YFSETQ. This CDR3 is built from 15 residues. The CDR3: CASSASGRVEDTQYF. The CDR3 nucleotides read TGCGCCAGCAGCGCTAGCGGGAGGGTAGAAGATACGCAGTATTTT.

V is TRBV20-1 and J is TRBJ1-2; tentative D call: TRBD1 (6 bases). V gave up 5 bases and J gave up 4 bases, with 11 bases separating them. The germline V gene has CDR1 DFQATT and CDR2 SNEGSKA (reference sequence). The CDR3 is made up of 12 amino acids. CDR3 protein: CSASQGSYGYTF. CDR3 nucleotides: TGCAGTGCTTCGCAGGGGAGCTATGGCTACACCTTC.

The chain carries TRBV7-2 and TRBJ1-1; maybe TRBD1 (6 bases). In germline, CDR1 is SGHTA, CDR2 FQGNSA. The V gene lost 6 bases and the J gene lost 6 bases, with 17 bases spanning the gap. The CDR3 consists of 14 residues. CDR3 region: CASSTQGGRAEAFF. CDR3 nucleotide sequence: TGTGCCAGCAGTACACAGGGAGGAAGAGCTGAAGCTTTCTTT.

The chain recombines TRBV30 with TRBJ2-7; 9 bases are a match to TRBD1. V shed 7 bases and J 4 bases; nucleotides not matched to a gene: 11. The CDR3 consists of 14 residues. Germline CDR1 is GTSNPN and CDR2 is SVGIG (reference sequence). The CDR3 coding sequence is TGTGCCTTCGGTTCCGGGACAGGGAGGTACGAGCAGTACTTC. This translates into CAFGSGTGRYEQYF.

This chain links TRBV12-3 or TRBV12-4 with TRBJ2-3, with 10 bases that match TRBD2. With 9 bases clipped from V and 5 bases from J, the junction kept 11 bases outside the gene matches. There are 15 residues in the CDR3. In DNA form, the CDR3 reads TGTGCCAGTGAACGTAGCGGGGGGTCAATAGATACGCAGTATTTT. Its translation is CASERSGGSIDTQYF.

This clonotype was seen a few times. The chain has TRBV18 and TRBJ2-2, with D tentatively TRBD1 (6 bases). The CDR3 consists of 16 residues. Looked up from germline, CDR1 is KGHSH and CDR2 is LQKENI. V lost 1 base, J lost 2 bases, and 11 bases lay in between. The CDR3 DNA follows: TGTGCCAGCTCACCACTTGGGACATATAACACCGGGGAGCTGTTTTTT. This translates into CASSPLGTYNTGELFF. The full variable domain, with the rest looked up from reference TRBV18 and TRBJ2-2, is NAGVMQNPRHLVRRRGQEARLRCSPMKGHSHVYWYRQLPEEGLKFMVYLQKENIIDESGMPKERFSAEFPKEGPSILRIQQVVRGDSAAYFCASSPLGTYNTGELFFGEGSRLTVL.

This clonotype was found a few times. The chain uses TRBV10-3 and TRBJ1-2; D gene ambiguous. V lost 6 bases to trimming and J lost 0 bases, with 5 bases between them. Germline loops: CDR1 ENHRY, CDR2 SYGVKD. This CDR3 is built from 12 residues. The CDR3 sequence is CAISAANYGYTF. CDR3 DNA sequence: TGTGCCATCAGCGCAGCTAACTATGGCTACACCTTC.

This chain links TRBV7-9 with TRBJ1-4; maybe TRBD1 (5 bases). The V end was cut by 3 bases, the J end by 3 bases, with 20 bases between. Looked up from germline, CDR1 is SEHNR and CDR2 is FQNEAQ (reference sequence). CDR3 size: 18 residues. The CDR3 region has the DNA TGTGCCAGCAGCTTGGACGACAGTCAATTTCCTCCTAATGAAAAACTGTTTTTT. Amino acid sequence: CASSLDDSQFPPNEKLFF. Complete variable domain (other parts from reference TRBV7-9 and TRBJ1-4): DTGVSQNPRHKITKRGQNVTFRCDPISEHNRLYWYRQTLGQGPEFLTYFQNEAQLEKSRLLSDRFSAERPKGSFSTLEIQRTEQGDSAMYLCASSLDDSQFPPNEKLFFGSGTQLSVL.

The V call is TRBV20-1, the J call TRBJ1-1, with D unclear. The V gene's germline CDR1 is DFQATT and CDR2 SNEGSKA (reference sequence). V lost 3 bases and J 11 bases, leaving 10 bases between the germline ends. The CDR3 consists of 10 residues. The CDR3 DNA follows: TGCAGTGCTAGCCAGAGGAGGGCTTTCTTT. Its translation is CSASQRRAFF.

The chain is built from TRBV2 and TRBJ2-7, with TRBD2 as a possible D gene (6 bases). Germline V CDR1 and CDR2: SNHLY, FYNNEI. V lost 8 bases and J 2 bases, leaving 13 bases between the germline ends. The CDR3 length is 13 residues. The CDR3 region is CASVGGTAYEQYF. CDR3 DNA: TGTGCCAGCGTGGGGGGAACCGCCTACGAGCAGTACTTC.

The J gene is TRBJ2-5, the V gene TRBV28, with no clear D. Gene TRBJ2-7 matches the end of the DNA better, so the J call may be wrong. The germline CDR1 and CDR2 sequences are MDHEN and SYDVKM. This CDR3 has 14 amino acids. The CDR3 sequence: CASSLYPRRDEQYF. In nucleotides, the CDR3 is TGTGCCAGCAGTTTATACCCCAGAAGGGACGAGCAGTACTTC.

The chain has TRBV3-1 and TRBJ2-1; 14 bases line up with TRBD2. Germline loops: CDR1 LGHDT, CDR2 YNNKEL (reference sequence). Trimming at V came to 1 base and at J to 8 bases, leaving 13 bases not matched to a gene. The CDR3 has 19 amino acids. The CDR3 region is CASSQGLAGGHLRVHEQFF. Written as DNA, the CDR3 is TGTGCCAGCAGCCAAGGACTAGCGGGGGGGCATCTTAGGGTCCATGAGCAGTTCTTC.

This clonotype appeared many times. The chain carries TRBV12-3 or TRBV12-4 and TRBJ2-7, with no clear D. The CDR3 runs to 13 residues. Trimming took 3 bases from V and 2 from J, leaving 8 bases between them. CDR3 in DNA: TGTGCCAGCAGTTTTTGGAGAACCTACGAGCAGTACTTC. It specifies CASSFWRTYEQYF.

The chain links TRBV7-9 to TRBJ1-1; maybe TRBD1 (5 bases). This CDR3 has 14 residues. Trimming took off 4 bases at V and 6 bases at J, with 15 bases between the two ends. Per the germline V gene, CDR1 is SEHNR and CDR2 is FQNEAQ (reference sequence). The CDR3, as DNA: TGTGCCAGCAGCTATAGTGGTGTAGGGGCTGAAGCTTTCTTT. Translating it yields CASSYSGVGAEAFF.

The chain uses TRBV12-3 or TRBV12-4 and TRBJ1-3; 7 bases line up with TRBD1. Trimming took 5 bases from V and 8 from J; bases not matched to a gene: 9. The CDR3 contains 14 residues. CDR3 sequence (DNA): TGTGCCAGCAGTCGGACGACAGGGAGCCACACCATATATTTT. Protein: CASSRTTGSHTIYF.

This chain connects TRBV24-1 to TRBJ2-1; D assignment may be TRBD1 or TRBD2 (5 bases each). Trimming left V 9 bases short and J 9 bases short, with 11 bases between. The CDR3 extends over 11 amino acids. Germline V gene sequence: CDR1 KGHDR, CDR2 SFDVKD. CDR3 in DNA: TGTGCCACCGAGGGGTGGGGTGAGCAGTTCTTC. Its translation is CATEGWGEQFF.

CDR3 DNA sequence: TGCGCCAGCAGCCATCCCGGACTAGTCTACGGGCAGTACTTC. Translated: CASSHPGLVYGQYF. V and J are TRBV4-1 and TRBJ2-5; 7 nucleotides match TRBD2. Trimming cost V 3 bases and J 11 bases; bases outside gene matches: 12. CDR3 size: 14 residues. The V gene's germline CDR1 is MGHRA and CDR2 YSYEKL.

V gene TRBV5-1 combines with J gene TRBJ2-5; D is perhaps TRBD1 (6 bases). This CDR3 region has 15 residues. CDR1 is SGHRS and CDR2 is YFSETQ in the germline V gene. Trimming cost V 0 bases and J 11 bases, with 20 bases left between them. The CDR3 DNA reads TGCGCCAGCAGCTTGGTAAGGGGCCCAGGGGATGAGCAGTACTTC. This gives the protein CASSLVRGPGDEQYF.

This clonotype was recorded a few times. V and J are TRBV6-1 and TRBJ2-7; either TRBD1 or TRBD2 may fit D (5 bases each). This CDR3 comprises 15 residues. Germline lookup yields CDR1 MNHNS and CDR2 SASEGT. V lost 3 bases to trimming and J lost 1 base, with 13 bases between them. CDR3 DNA: TGTGCCAGCAGTGAGGGACGCCATTCTTCCTACGAGCAGTACTTC. Protein: CASSEGRHSSYEQYF.

This clonotype was picked up a small number of times. This chain links TRBV4-1 with TRBJ1-1; D is ambiguous. Per the germline V gene, CDR1 is MGHRA and CDR2 is YSYEKL. The CDR3 contains 14 residues. Trimming stripped 0 bases from V and 3 bases from J, with 8 bases between. CDR3 loop: CASSQDGVYTEAFF. The CDR3 nucleotides are TGCGCCAGCAGCCAAGATGGAGTCTACACTGAAGCTTTCTTT.

The genes are TRBV28 and TRBJ1-2; 7 bases are a match to TRBD1. The junction had 6 bases not matched to a gene; V was cut back by 4 bases and J by 1 base. The CDR3 is 15 amino acids. The germline V gene encodes CDR1 MDHEN and CDR2 SYDVKM. The DNA for the CDR3 is TGTGCCAGCAGTTCCGGGACAGCCTTTAACTATGGCTACACCTTC. This sequence encodes CASSSGTAFNYGYTF.

The chain links TRBV10-1 to TRBJ2-5, with D unresolved. V was trimmed by 2 bases and J by 5 bases, leaving 15 bases between them. The germline V gene encodes CDR1 WNHNN and CDR2 SYGVQD (reference sequence). CDR3 length: 15 residues. The CDR3, as DNA: TGCGCCAGCAGTGAGCCTTCCTATTTCGTGGAGACCCAGTACTTC. It is translated as CASSEPSYFVETQYF.